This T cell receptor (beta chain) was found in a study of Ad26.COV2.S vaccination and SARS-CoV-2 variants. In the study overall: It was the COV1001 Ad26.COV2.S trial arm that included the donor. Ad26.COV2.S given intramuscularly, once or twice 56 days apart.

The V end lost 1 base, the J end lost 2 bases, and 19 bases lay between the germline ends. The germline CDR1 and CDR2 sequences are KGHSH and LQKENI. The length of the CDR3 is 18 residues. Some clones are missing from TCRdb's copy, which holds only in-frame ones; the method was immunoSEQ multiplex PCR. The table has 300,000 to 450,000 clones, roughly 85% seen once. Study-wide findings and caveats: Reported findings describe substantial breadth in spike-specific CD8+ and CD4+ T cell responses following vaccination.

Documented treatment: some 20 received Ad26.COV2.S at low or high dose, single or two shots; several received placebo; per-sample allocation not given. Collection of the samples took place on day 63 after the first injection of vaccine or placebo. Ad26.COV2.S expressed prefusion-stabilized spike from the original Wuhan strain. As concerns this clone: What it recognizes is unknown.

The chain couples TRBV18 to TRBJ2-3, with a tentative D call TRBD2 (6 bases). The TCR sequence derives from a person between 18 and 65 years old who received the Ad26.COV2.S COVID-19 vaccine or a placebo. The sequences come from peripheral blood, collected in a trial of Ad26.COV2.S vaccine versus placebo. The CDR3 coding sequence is TGTGCCAGCTCACCACTACCCATGGCGGGATGGGACACAGATACGCAGTATTTT. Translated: CASSPLPMAGWDTDTQYF.